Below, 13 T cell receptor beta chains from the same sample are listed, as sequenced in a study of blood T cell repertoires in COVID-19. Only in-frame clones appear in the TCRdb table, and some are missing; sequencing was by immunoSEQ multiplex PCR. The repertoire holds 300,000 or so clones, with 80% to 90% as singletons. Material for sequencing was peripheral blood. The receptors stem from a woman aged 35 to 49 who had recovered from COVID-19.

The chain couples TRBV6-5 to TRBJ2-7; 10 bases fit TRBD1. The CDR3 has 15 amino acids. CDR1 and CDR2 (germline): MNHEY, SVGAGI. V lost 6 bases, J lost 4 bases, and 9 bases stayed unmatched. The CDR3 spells CASRPGTGDLYEQYF. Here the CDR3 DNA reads TGTGCCAGCAGGCCTGGGACAGGGGATTTGTACGAGCAGTACTTC.

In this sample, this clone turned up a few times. The CDR3 DNA reads as TGTGCCAGCAGTGTGCGAACAGGTGAAGCTTTCTTT. Translating gives CASSVRTGEAFF. The chain uses TRBV2 and TRBJ1-1, with a possible D match to TRBD1 (5 bases). Between the trimmed V and J ends, which lost 4 bases and 7 bases, there was a span of 10 bases. CDR3 length: 12 amino acids. CDR1 and CDR2 (germline): SNHLY, FYNNEI.

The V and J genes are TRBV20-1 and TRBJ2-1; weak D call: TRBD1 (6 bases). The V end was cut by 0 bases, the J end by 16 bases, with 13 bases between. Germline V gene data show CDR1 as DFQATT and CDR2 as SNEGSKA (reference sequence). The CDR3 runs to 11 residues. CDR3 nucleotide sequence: TGCAGTGCTAGAGATCCGGCAGGGGAATTCTTC. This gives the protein CSARDPAGEFF.

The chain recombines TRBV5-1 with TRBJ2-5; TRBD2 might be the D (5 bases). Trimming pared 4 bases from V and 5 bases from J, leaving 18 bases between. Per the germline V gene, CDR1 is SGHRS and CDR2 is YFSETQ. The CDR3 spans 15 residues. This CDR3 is CASSNGPPRGETQYF. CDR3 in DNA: TGCGCCAGCAGCAACGGACCTCCGAGAGGGGAGACCCAGTACTTC.

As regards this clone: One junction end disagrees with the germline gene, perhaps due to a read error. In DNA, the CDR3 is TGTGCCAGCAGCTTATACAGGGGCACGGATACGCAGTATTTT. Its translation: CASSLYRGTDTQYF. The gene calls are TRBV7-3 and TRBJ2-3; TRBD1 agrees at 7 bases. Per germline, CDR1 SGHTA and CDR2 FQGTGA. The CDR3 extends over 14 amino acids.

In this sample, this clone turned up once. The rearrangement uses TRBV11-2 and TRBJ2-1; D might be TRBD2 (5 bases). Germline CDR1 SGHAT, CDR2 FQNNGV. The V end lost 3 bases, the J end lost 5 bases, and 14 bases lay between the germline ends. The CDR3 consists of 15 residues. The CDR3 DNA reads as TGTGCCAGCAGCTTTGCTAGCCAAATCCACAATGAGCAGTTCTTC. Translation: CASSFASQIHNEQFF.

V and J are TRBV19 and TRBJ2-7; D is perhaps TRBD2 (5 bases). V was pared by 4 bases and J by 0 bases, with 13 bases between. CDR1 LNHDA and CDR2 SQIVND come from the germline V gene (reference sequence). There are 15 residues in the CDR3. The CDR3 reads CASSTAPGISYEQYF. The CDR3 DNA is TGTGCCAGTAGTACCGCCCCCGGGATCTCCTACGAGCAGTACTTC.

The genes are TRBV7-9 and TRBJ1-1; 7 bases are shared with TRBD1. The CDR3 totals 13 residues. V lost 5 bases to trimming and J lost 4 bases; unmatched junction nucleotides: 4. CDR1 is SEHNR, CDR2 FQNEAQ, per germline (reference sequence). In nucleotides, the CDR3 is TGTGCCAGCAGCAGAGGGACAGCCACTGAAGCTTTCTTT. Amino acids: CASSRGTATEAFF.

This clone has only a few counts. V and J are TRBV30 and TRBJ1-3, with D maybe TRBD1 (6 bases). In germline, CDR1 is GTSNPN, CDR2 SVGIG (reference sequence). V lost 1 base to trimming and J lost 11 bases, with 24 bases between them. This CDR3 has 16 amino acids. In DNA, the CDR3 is TGTGCCTGGAGTGGAGGGACAAGCAACCCTGTGATCGCCATATATTTT. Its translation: CAWSGGTSNPVIAIYF.

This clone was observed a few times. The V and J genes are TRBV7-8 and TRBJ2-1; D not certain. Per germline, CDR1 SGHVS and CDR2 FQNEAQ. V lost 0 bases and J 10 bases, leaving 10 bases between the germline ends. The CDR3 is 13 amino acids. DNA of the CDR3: TGTGCCAGCAGCTTAGCAGTGACAAGAGAGCAGTTCTTC. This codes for CASSLAVTREQFF.

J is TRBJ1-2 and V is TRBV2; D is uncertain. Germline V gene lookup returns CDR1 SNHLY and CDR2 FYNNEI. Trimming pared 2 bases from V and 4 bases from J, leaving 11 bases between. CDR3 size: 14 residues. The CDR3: CASSERVGGYGYTF. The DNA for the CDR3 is TGTGCCAGCAGTGAAAGGGTCGGAGGCTATGGCTACACCTTC.

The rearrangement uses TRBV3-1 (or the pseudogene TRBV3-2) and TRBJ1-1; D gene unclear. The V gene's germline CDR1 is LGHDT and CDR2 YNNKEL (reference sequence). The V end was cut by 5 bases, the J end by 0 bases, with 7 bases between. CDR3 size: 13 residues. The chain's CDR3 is CASSFKMNTEAFF. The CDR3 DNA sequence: TGTGCCAGCAGCTTCAAAATGAACACTGAAGCTTTCTTT.

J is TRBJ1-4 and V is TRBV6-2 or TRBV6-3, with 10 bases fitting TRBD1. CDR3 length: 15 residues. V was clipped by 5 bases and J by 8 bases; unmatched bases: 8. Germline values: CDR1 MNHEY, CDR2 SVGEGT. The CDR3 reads CASSRGGTGVEKLFF. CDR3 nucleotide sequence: TGTGCCAGCAGTCGCGGGGGGACAGGGGTCGAAAAACTGTTTTTT.